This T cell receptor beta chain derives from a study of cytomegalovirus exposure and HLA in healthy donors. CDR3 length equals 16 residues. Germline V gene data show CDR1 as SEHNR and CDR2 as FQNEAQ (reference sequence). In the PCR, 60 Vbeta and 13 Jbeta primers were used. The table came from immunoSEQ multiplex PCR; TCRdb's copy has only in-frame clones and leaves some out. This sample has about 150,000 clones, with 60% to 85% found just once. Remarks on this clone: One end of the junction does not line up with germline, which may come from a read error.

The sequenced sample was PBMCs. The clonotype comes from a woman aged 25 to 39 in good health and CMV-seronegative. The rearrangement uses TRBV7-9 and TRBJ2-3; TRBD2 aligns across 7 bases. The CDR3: CSSSNRAGSGTDTQYF. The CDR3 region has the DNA TGTTCCAGCAGCAATCGAGCGGGGTCCGGCACAGATACGCAGTATTTT.